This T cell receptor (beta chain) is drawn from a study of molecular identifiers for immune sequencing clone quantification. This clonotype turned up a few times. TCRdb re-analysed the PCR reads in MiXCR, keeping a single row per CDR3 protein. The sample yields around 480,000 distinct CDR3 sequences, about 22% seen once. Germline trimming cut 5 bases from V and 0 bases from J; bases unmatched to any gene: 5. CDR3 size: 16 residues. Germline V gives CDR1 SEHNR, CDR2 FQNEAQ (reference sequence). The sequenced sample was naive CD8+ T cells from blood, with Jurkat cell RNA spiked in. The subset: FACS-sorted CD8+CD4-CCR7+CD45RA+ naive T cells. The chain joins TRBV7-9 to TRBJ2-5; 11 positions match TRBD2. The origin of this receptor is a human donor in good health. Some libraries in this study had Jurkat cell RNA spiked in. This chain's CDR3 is CASSLGTSGDQETQYF. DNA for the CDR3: TGTGCCAGCAGCCTCGGGACTAGCGGAGACCAAGAGACCCAGTACTTC.